Listed below are T cell receptor beta chains from one sample, sequenced in a study of cytomegalovirus exposure and HLA in healthy donors. The assay was immunoSEQ multiplex PCR, and TCRdb's table has in-frame clones only and misses some. The profile shows 150,000 to 200,000 clones, 81% of them singletons. Material for sequencing was PBMCs. The receptors come from a young woman in good health and CMV-seropositive. Both conserved end residues are part of each CDR3. D genes are given only for firm matches. Size is stated for part of the rows, as once, few or many counts, or as a class when the clone is expanded.

CDR3 protein: CASRSSGGANGYTF
CDR3 DNA: TGCGCCAGCAGATCCTCAGGGGGCGCAAATGGCTACACCTTC
D gene: TRBD1
V gene: TRBV5-1
clone size: .
CDR3 length: 14
J gene: TRBJ1-2

CDR3 protein: CASSWGLAGGLGTDTQYF
CDR3 DNA: TGCGCCAGCAGCTGGGGACTAGCGGGGGGGCTTGGCACAGATACGCAGTATTTT
D gene: TRBD2
V gene: TRBV5-1
clone size: .
CDR3 length: 18
J gene: TRBJ2-3

CDR3 protein: CASSLGGDFYEQYF
CDR3 DNA: TGTGCCAGCAGCCTCGGGGGAGATTTCTACGAGCAGTACTTC
D gene: .
V gene: TRBV5-5
clone size: few
CDR3 length: 14
J gene: TRBJ2-7

CDR3 protein: CASSPGTGEQFF
CDR3 DNA: TGTGCCAGCAGTCCTGGGACAGGGGAACAGTTCTTC
D gene: TRBD1
V gene: TRBV6-4
clone size: .
CDR3 length: 12
J gene: TRBJ2-1

CDR3 protein: CASRISGGVPYEQYF
CDR3 DNA: TGTGCCAGCAGAATTAGCGGGGGGGTTCCCTACGAGCAGTACTTC
D gene: TRBD2
V gene: TRBV6-5
clone size: .
CDR3 length: 15
J gene: TRBJ2-7

CDR3 protein: CASSQDQGESDEQYF
CDR3 DNA: TGCGCCAGCAGCCAAGACCAGGGGGAGTCGGACGAGCAGTACTTC
D gene: TRBD1
V gene: TRBV4-1
clone size: .
CDR3 length: 15
J gene: TRBJ2-7

CDR3 protein: CASKKRVRGGEKLFF
CDR3 DNA: TGCGCCAGCAAAAAGAGAGTAAGGGGCGGCGAAAAACTGTTTTTT
D gene: .
V gene: TRBV4-1
clone size: .
CDR3 length: 15
J gene: TRBJ1-4

CDR3 protein: CASSILDSPYEQYF
CDR3 DNA: TGTGCCAGTAGTATTTTGGACAGCCCCTACGAGCAGTACTTC
D gene: .
V gene: TRBV19
clone size: .
CDR3 length: 14
J gene: TRBJ2-7

CDR3 protein: CATSRVYGGTDTQYF
CDR3 DNA: TGTGCCACCAGCAGAGTGTACGGGGGCACAGATACGCAGTATTTT
D gene: .
V gene: TRBV15
clone size: .
CDR3 length: 15
J gene: TRBJ2-3

CDR3 protein: CAETGGIKEKLFF
CDR3 DNA: TGCGCAGAAACAGGGGGCATCAAGGAAAAACTGTTTTTT
D gene: TRBD1
V gene: TRBV23-1
clone size: .
CDR3 length: 13
J gene: TRBJ1-4

CDR3 protein: CASSLGRGDEKLFF
CDR3 DNA: TGTGCCAGCAGCTTAGGTCGGGGAGACGAAAAACTGTTTTTT
D gene: .
V gene: TRBV7-9
clone size: .
CDR3 length: 14
J gene: TRBJ1-4

CDR3 protein: CASSEVAGAHTQYF
CDR3 DNA: TGTGCCAGCAGTGAAGTGGCAGGGGCCCATACGCAGTATTTT
D gene: .
V gene: TRBV6-1
clone size: .
CDR3 length: 14
J gene: TRBJ2-3

CDR3 protein: CAWIAGLVTEAFF
CDR3 DNA: TGTGCCTGGATAGCAGGGCTAGTCACTGAAGCTTTCTTT
D gene: .
V gene: TRBV30
clone size: few
CDR3 length: 13
J gene: TRBJ1-1

CDR3 protein: CASSSGLAGGYTDTQYF
CDR3 DNA: TGTGCCAGCAGCTCGGGACTAGCGGGGGGATACACAGATACGCAGTATTTT
D gene: TRBD2
V gene: TRBV5-5
clone size: .
CDR3 length: 17
J gene: TRBJ2-3

CDR3 protein: CASSLASFGGSSYNSPLHF
CDR3 DNA: TGTGCCAGCAGCCTAGCCAGCTTCGGGGGGAGCTCCTATAATTCACCCCTCCACTTT
D gene: .
V gene: TRBV11-2
clone size: .
CDR3 length: 19
J gene: TRBJ1-6

CDR3 protein: CASSQDRGANEQFF
CDR3 DNA: TGCGCCAGCAGCCAAGATCGGGGGGCCAATGAGCAGTTCTTC
D gene: .
V gene: TRBV4-1
clone size: .
CDR3 length: 14
J gene: TRBJ2-1

CDR3 protein: CASSATGSEQFF
CDR3 DNA: TGTGCCAGCAGCGCCACAGGGAGTGAGCAGTTCTTC
D gene: .
V gene: TRBV5-4
clone size: .
CDR3 length: 12
J gene: TRBJ2-1

CDR3 protein: CAWSVTSGDGEQYF
CDR3 DNA: TGTGCCTGGAGTGTTACTAGCGGGGATGGAGAGCAGTACTTC
D gene: TRBD2
V gene: TRBV30
clone size: .
CDR3 length: 14
J gene: TRBJ2-7

CDR3 protein: CASSSQAGTYEQYF
CDR3 DNA: TGCGCCAGCAGCTCACAAGCGGGGACCTACGAGCAGTACTTC
D gene: TRBD2
V gene: TRBV4-1
clone size: .
CDR3 length: 14
J gene: TRBJ2-7

CDR3 protein: CASSLAWTDEAFF
CDR3 DNA: TGTGCCAGCAGCTTAGCGTGGACAGACGAAGCTTTCTTT
D gene: .
V gene: TRBV11-2
clone size: .
CDR3 length: 13
J gene: TRBJ1-1

CDR3 protein: CASSIGASTDTQYF
CDR3 DNA: TGTGCCAGTAGTATAGGGGCTAGCACAGATACGCAGTATTTT
D gene: .
V gene: TRBV19
clone size: .
CDR3 length: 14
J gene: TRBJ2-3

CDR3 protein: CASSQGDYTF
CDR3 DNA: TGTGCCAGCAGTCAGGGTGACTACACCTTC
D gene: .
V gene: TRBV28
clone size: .
CDR3 length: 10
J gene: TRBJ1-2

CDR3 protein: CASSYKGGLQPQHF
CDR3 DNA: TGTGCCAGCAGTTACAAGGGGGGGCTTCAGCCCCAGCATTTT
D gene: .
V gene: TRBV6-5
clone size: .
CDR3 length: 14
J gene: TRBJ1-5

CDR3 protein: CASSATGGLEGNTEAFF
CDR3 DNA: TGTGCCAGCAGCGCGACAGGGGGACTAGAGGGGAATACTGAAGCTTTCTTT
D gene: TRBD1
V gene: TRBV7-9
clone size: .
CDR3 length: 17
J gene: TRBJ1-1

CDR3 protein: CASSPLRGRLQSQYF
CDR3 DNA: TGTGCCAGTAGTCCTCTCCGTGGCAGGCTGCAGTCGCAGTACTTC
D gene: .
V gene: TRBV19
clone size: .
CDR3 length: 15
J gene: TRBJ2-7

CDR3 protein: CASSFVGGAQLYYGYTF
CDR3 DNA: TGTGCCAGCAGCTTCGTTGGTGGGGCGCAGTTGTACTATGGCTACACCTTC
D gene: .
V gene: TRBV7-9
clone size: .
CDR3 length: 17
J gene: TRBJ1-2

CDR3 protein: CASSIGQGVAYEQYF
CDR3 DNA: TGTGCCAGTAGTATCGGACAGGGGGTGGCCTACGAGCAGTACTTC
D gene: TRBD1
V gene: TRBV19
clone size: .
CDR3 length: 15
J gene: TRBJ2-7

CDR3 protein: CASSGGGRETQYF
CDR3 DNA: TGTGCCAGCAGCGGGGGGGGTCGAGAGACCCAGTACTTC
D gene: TRBD2
V gene: TRBV6-5
clone size: once
CDR3 length: 13
J gene: TRBJ2-5